One sample yielded the 13 T cell receptor beta chains listed below, sequenced in a study of beta chain features in type 1 diabetes. Study-level findings and limits: Moderate yet significant TCRB CDR3 shortening was seen in Type 1 diabetes patients in all four CD4+ subsets.

For these TCRs, the target antigens are not known. Expressed TCRB transcripts were sequenced after all isolated RNA was converted to cDNA. The protocol was immunoSEQ multiplex PCR, while the TCRdb copy is restricted to in-frame clones and leaves out a portion. This sample has under 250,000 clones, with approximately 13% found just once. Sequenced sample: naive CD4+ T cells from blood. Receptors originate from a man aged 30 to 39 with type 1 diabetes.

In this sample, this clone turned up a few times. V and J are TRBV27 and TRBJ2-1; 10 bases are shared with TRBD2. Germline V gene lookup returns CDR1 MNHEY and CDR2 SMNVEV (reference sequence). This CDR3 spans 14 amino acids. V dropped 5 bases and J dropped 8; count of bases not matched to a gene: 6. The CDR3 protein is CASSKLAGRDEQFF. The CDR3 DNA reads TGTGCCAGCAGTAAACTAGCGGGACGGGATGAGCAGTTCTTC.

This chain uses TRBV5-1 with TRBJ2-7; tentatively, D is TRBD2 (6 bases). CDR1 and CDR2 (germline): SGHRS, YFSETQ. This CDR3 has 14 amino acids. The germline V and J ends were trimmed by 2 bases and 4 bases, with 13 bases remaining between them. CDR3 sequence: CASSFSGVSYEQYF. CDR3 bases: TGCGCCAGCAGCTTTAGCGGAGTGTCTTACGAGCAGTACTTC.

The V call is TRBV11-3, the J call TRBJ2-1; 10 nucleotides align to TRBD2. The CDR3 length is 14 residues. Germline V gene data show CDR1 as SGHNT and CDR2 as YENEEA. V was pared by 4 bases and J by 11 bases, with 8 bases of the junction left unmatched. The CDR3, as DNA: TGTGCCAGCAGCTCCGGGTCTAGCGGGGGAAAGCAGTTCTTC. Protein: CASSSGSSGGKQFF.

The V call is TRBV6-5, the J call TRBJ2-7; a possible D gene is TRBD1 (6 bases). The CDR3 has 14 amino acids. Per germline, CDR1 MNHEY and CDR2 SVGAGI. Trimming cost V 2 bases and J 3 bases, with 11 bases left between them. CDR3 bases: TGTGCCAGCAGTTACCTTCAGGACAGCTACGAGCAGTACTTC. Its protein is CASSYLQDSYEQYF.

This clone was picked up a small number of times. V and J are TRBV9 and TRBJ2-2; D is unresolved. Trimming removed 4 bases from V and 0 bases from J, with 13 bases in between. This CDR3 comprises 16 residues. Looked up from germline, CDR1 is SGDLS and CDR2 is YYNGEE. CDR3 protein: CASSFDSRPNTGELFF. CDR3 DNA: TGTGCCAGCAGCTTTGACTCCCGCCCGAACACCGGGGAGCTGTTTTTT.

J is TRBJ2-7 and V is TRBV5-6; 7 nucleotides match TRBD1. Germline V gene data show CDR1 as SGHDT and CDR2 as YYEEEE. The CDR3 loop spans 13 amino acids. The ends lost 3 bases at V and 3 bases at J; junction bases unmatched: 3. The CDR3 sequence: CASSWGQFYEQYF. CDR3 nucleotide sequence: TGTGCCAGCAGCTGGGGACAGTTCTACGAGCAGTACTTC.

This clone was seen more than once but under ten times. The V gene is TRBV9, the J gene TRBJ2-2; 15 bases map to TRBD2. Germline lookup yields CDR1 SGDLS and CDR2 YYNGEE. V was pared by 3 bases and J by 0 bases, with 6 bases of the junction left unmatched. The CDR3 has 19 residues. The CDR3 DNA is TGTGCCAGCAGCGGGGGACTAGCGGGGGGTCGATCGAACACCGGGGAGCTGTTTTTT. This encodes CASSGGLAGGRSNTGELFF.

This clone was seen a handful of times. This sequence joins TRBV19 and TRBJ1-2; 11 bases map to TRBD1. V lost 6 bases to trimming and J lost 2 bases; unmatched junction nucleotides: 2. The CDR3 totals 14 residues. From germline, CDR1 is LNHDA and CDR2 SQIVND (reference sequence). CDR3 sequence reads: CASRGTGGNYGYTF. CDR3 sequence (DNA): TGTGCCAGTAGAGGGACAGGGGGGAACTATGGCTACACCTTC.

A few counts support this clone. The V and J genes are TRBV2 and TRBJ2-5; the match to TRBD2 covers 12 bases. CDR3 length: 16 residues. CDR1 is SNHLY and CDR2 is FYNNEI in the germline V gene. V lost 7 bases and J lost 2; bases outside the gene matches: 8. CDR3 sequence reads: CASIGLAGWGQETQYF. The CDR3 DNA reads as TGTGCCAGCATTGGACTAGCGGGATGGGGTCAAGAGACCCAGTACTTC.

The chain couples TRBV5-1 to TRBJ2-7; 13 positions match TRBD2. The CDR3 sequence is 16 residues long. J was trimmed by 3 bases and V by 0 bases; bases with no gene match: 3. Germline-derived CDR1 and CDR2 are SGHRS and YFSETQ. CDR3 sequence (DNA): TGCGCCAGCAGCTTGGGGGGGACTAGCGGGAACTACGAGCAGTACTTC. This sequence encodes CASSLGGTSGNYEQYF.

This clone has more than one count but fewer than ten. The chain recombines TRBV10-3 with TRBJ2-5; D gene uncertain. Germline V gene lookup returns CDR1 ENHRY and CDR2 SYGVKD. V lost 3 bases and J lost 3, with 5 bases in between. The CDR3 is 12 amino acids. The CDR3 sequence is CAISDTEETQYF. As DNA, the CDR3 is TGTGCCATCAGTGATACAGAAGAGACCCAGTACTTC.

The chain is built from TRBV19 and TRBJ1-5; D is possibly TRBD1 (5 bases). CDR1 and CDR2 (germline): LNHDA, SQIVND (reference sequence). CDR3 length equals 14 residues. Trimming removed 6 bases from V and 6 bases from J, with 15 bases in between. DNA of the CDR3: TGTGCCAGTAGCCCCGGTGGGAGGGGTCAGCCCCAGCATTTT. Its translation is CASSPGGRGQPQHF.

This clone was detected a few times. This chain connects TRBV29-1 to TRBJ1-2, with 11 bases identical to TRBD1. The CDR3 sequence is 16 residues long. V was pared by 1 base and J by 2 bases, with 6 bases of the junction left unmatched. Germline CDR1 SQVTM, CDR2 ANQGSEA. The CDR3 nucleotides read TGCAGCGTTGAAGGATTGGGACAGGGGGTGAACTATGGCTACACCTTC. This translates into CSVEGLGQGVNYGYTF. Based on the CDR3 plus reference TRBV29-1 and TRBJ1-2, the full variable domain is SAVISQKPSRDICQRGTSLTIQCQVDSQVTMMFWYRQQPGQSLTLIATANQGSEATYESGFVIDKFPISRPNLTFSTLTVSNMSPEDSSIYLCSVEGLGQGVNYGYTFGSGTRLTVV.